The clone carrying this TCR beta chain was recorded only once. The antigen is unknown. Each donor was nominally healthy when sampled (though unrecorded immune exposures were likely). The data derive from a study of cytomegalovirus exposure and HLA in healthy donors. Study-wide results and caveats: Exclusion as indistinguishable affected some V segments, including TRBV6-2 and TRBV6-3. Reportedly, HLA-A and HLA-B alleles of most subjects were accurately predicted from TCR beta. Analyzed later, most CMV-associated TCR beta chains appeared HLA-restricted.

PCR was performed using 60 Vbeta and 13 Jbeta primers. Clones were sequenced by immunoSEQ multiplex PCR, and TCRdb holds only the in-frame ones, with some missing. The sample shows under 95,000 clones, 76% of them seen only once. Trimming left V 5 bases short and J 2 bases short, with 9 bases between. In germline, CDR1 is LNHDA, CDR2 SQIVND (reference sequence). CDR3 size: 14 residues. The chain joins TRBV19 to TRBJ2-2; possibly TRBD2 for D (5 bases). The sequence came from a man aged 30-40 years in good health and CMV-seropositive. The sequencing input was PBMCs. The CDR3 DNA reads as TGTGCCAGTAGTCGGACGGGAAACACCGGGGAGCTGTTTTTT. Translated: CASSRTGNTGELFF.